This record concerns one T cell receptor beta chain sequence. The source of the sample is a study of T cell changes during pregnancy in multiple sclerosis. Germline V gene data show CDR1 as GTSNPN and CDR2 as SVGIG (reference sequence). This CDR3 is 14 amino acids long. Method: immunoSEQ multiplex PCR; TCRdb's copy keeps in-frame clones and lacks some. The repertoire holds 45,000 to 55,000 clones, roughly 90% seen once, with 1.4% to 1.5% in the top ten. This receptor was taken from a female donor in good health, enrolled as a control in a pregnancy study. This chain uses TRBV30 with TRBJ2-5, with a weak D call TRBD2 (5 bases). Gene TRBJ2-7 matches the end of the DNA better, so the J call may be wrong. Source: peripheral blood, taken in the first trimester of pregnancy. The CDR3 protein is CAWTRPGSPYEQYF. For the CDR3, the DNA is TGTGCCTGGACCCGTCCGGGGTCTCCCTACGAGCAGTACTTC.